The clone carrying this T cell receptor (beta chain) was seen repeatedly, ten times or more. Those patients with uncontrolled infection, other autoimmune disease, pregnancy or lactation were excluded. More than 9.5 ml fresh peripheral blood yielded the PBMCs. Using RNA transcripts as the source, TCR beta CDR3 regions were amplified. A set of HTBI primers served as the primers for a first-round RT-PCR of the TCR CDR3. MiXCR, run by TCRdb on the multiplex PCR reads, gives a single entry per CDR3 protein. In the table there are more than 350,000 distinct CDR3 sequences, about 14% of which are singletons. The CDR3 runs 12 residues. The data are from a study of T cells in Graves' hyperthyroidism and ophthalmopathy.

Specimen: blood. The rearrangement links TRBV12-3 or TRBV12-4 to TRBJ2-1, with 8 bases identical to TRBD2. This receptor was taken from a woman aged 25 to 39 with Graves' ophthalmopathy. The CDR3: CSAGDSNNEQFF. The CDR3 region has the DNA TGTTCAGCGGGGGATTCAAACAATGAGCAGTTCTTC.